Listed below are T cell receptor beta chains from one sample, sequenced in a study of blood T cell repertoires in COVID-19. Only in-frame clones appear in the TCRdb table, and some are missing; sequencing was by immunoSEQ multiplex PCR. The sample lists approximately 20,000 clones, over 75% occurring once. What was sequenced was peripheral blood. All receptors derive from a man aged 45 to 65 with active COVID-19. Each CDR3 is given with its conserved first and last residue. The D gene is left open where the match is weak. Not every row has a clone size; where given, it reads once, few, many or a size class.

abundance | j_gene | d_gene | v_gene | CDR3nt | CDR3aa
NA | TRBJ1-1 | NA | TRBV12-3/TRBV12-4 | TGTGCCAGCAGTTTACGGTTGAACACTGAAGCTTTCTTT | CASSLRLNTEAFF
NA | TRBJ1-2 | NA | TRBV6-5 | TGTGCCAGCAGTTACTCGAACAGCCTTGGCTACACCTTC | CASSYSNSLGYTF
once | TRBJ2-3 | NA | TRBV7-2 | TGTGCCAGCAGCTTAAGCAGGCCCGGCACAGATACGCAGTATTTT | CASSLSRPGTDTQYF
NA | TRBJ1-4 | NA | TRBV2 | TGTGCCAGCAGAGGGGTCTCAGCTCGAAATCCGTTTTTT | CASRGVSARNPFF
NA | TRBJ1-1 | NA | TRBV5-1 | TGCGCCAGCAGCTTGGGACAGACGAACACTGAAGCTTTCTTT | CASSLGQTNTEAFF
NA | TRBJ2-2 | TRBD1 | TRBV7-2 | TGTGCCAGCAGCCCGGGGACAGGGTATCTCACCGGGGAGCTGTTTTTT | CASSPGTGYLTGELFF
NA | TRBJ1-1 | TRBD1 | TRBV7-9 | TGTGCCAGCAGCTTAGGCAGGGGGCTAGTTTTTGCTTTCTTT | CASSLGRGLVFAFF
NA | TRBJ2-1 | NA | TRBV24-1 | TGTGCCACCAGTGCCCGGCGGGGCAGCGGCGCCTACAATGAGCAGTTCTTC | CATSARRGSGAYNEQFF
NA | TRBJ2-5 | NA | TRBV14 | TGTGCCAGCAGCCCACTTGGGAGGCAAGAGACCCAGTACTTC | CASSPLGRQETQYF
few | TRBJ1-5 | NA | TRBV5-1 | TGCGCCAGCAGCCCCCTAGGGGTATTCCAGCCCCAGCATTTT | CASSPLGVFQPQHF